Listed below are T cell receptor beta chains from one sample, sequenced in a study of T cell changes during pregnancy in multiple sclerosis. Sequencing used immunoSEQ multiplex PCR; TCRdb keeps in-frame clones, though not all of them. The data contain just under 60,000 clones, nearly 95% of them seen just once; the ten biggest clones take up over 0.8%. The sequenced sample was peripheral blood, obtained in the first trimester of pregnancy. The receptors originated from a female donor with multiple sclerosis, enrolled in a pregnancy study. Each CDR3 is given with its conserved first and last residue. A D gene is named only where the DNA matches it firmly. Expanded clones are given a class, and other clones once, few, many or no size at all.

V gene,D gene,J gene,clone size,CDR3 DNA,CDR3 protein
TRBV5-6,TRBD1,TRBJ2-7,NA,TGTGCCAGCAGCTGGGGACAGTCCTACGAGCAGTACTTC,CASSWGQSYEQYF
TRBV13,TRBD1,TRBJ2-7,NA,TGTGCCAGCAGCTCCCCTGGACAGGGGGCCCCTTACGAGCAGTACTTC,CASSSPGQGAPYEQYF
TRBV9,TRBD2,TRBJ2-7,NA,TGTGCCAGCAGTCCTCTGGTAGCGGGGGCCTACGAGCAGTACTTC,CASSPLVAGAYEQYF
TRBV5-1,TRBD2,TRBJ2-3,NA,TGCGCCAGCAGACCCCCGGCGGGGGGCCCCCCAGATACGCAGTATTTT,CASRPPAGGPPDTQYF
TRBV4-1,NA,TRBJ1-4,NA,TGCGCCAGCAGCCAAGATCAGGCAGGGGATAATGAAAAACTGTTTTTT,CASSQDQAGDNEKLFF
TRBV7-9,NA,TRBJ2-5,NA,TGTGCCAGCAGCTTACCGAAAATACCGGTGACCCAGTACTTC,CASSLPKIPVTQYF
TRBV6-4,TRBD2,TRBJ2-2,NA,TGTGCCAGCAAAAGGTTCGGACTAGAAGGCACCGGGGAGCTGTTTTTT,CASKRFGLEGTGELFF
TRBV27,TRBD2,TRBJ2-3,NA,TGTGCCAGCAGTTCCGGGACTATTTATACGCAGTATTTT,CASSSGTIYTQYF
TRBV7-8,TRBD2,TRBJ2-1,NA,TGTGCCAGCAGCTCCACTAGCGGCCGGAATGAGCAGTTCTTC,CASSSTSGRNEQFF
TRBV11-2,NA,TRBJ1-1,NA,TGTGCCAGCGTAGTGAGGTCCTGGGAAGCTTTCTTT,CASVVRSWEAFF
TRBV7-6,NA,TRBJ1-2,NA,TGTGCCAGCAGCTTAGGACCCGGACAGACGTACTATGGCTACACCTTC,CASSLGPGQTYYGYTF
TRBV11-3,TRBD2,TRBJ2-7,NA,TGTGCCAGCAGCGTGACTAGCGGGGGCTCCTACGAGCAGTACTTC,CASSVTSGGSYEQYF
TRBV7-9,NA,TRBJ2-5,NA,TGTGCCAGCAGCTTTAACGGCCAAGAGACCCAGTACTTC,CASSFNGQETQYF
TRBV7-8,TRBD1,TRBJ1-1,NA,TGTGCCAGCAGCCAAGGGACAGGGAGAAGTGGGGCTTTCTTT,CASSQGTGRSGAFF
TRBV5-1,TRBD2,TRBJ2-1,NA,TGCGCCAGCAGCGAGCTAGCGGGGGGGCCGGTTGAGCAGTTCTTC,CASSELAGGPVEQFF
TRBV5-1,TRBD2,TRBJ2-1,NA,TGCGCCAGCAGCTTGGCAGCGGGGGGCAGCAATGAGCAGTTCTTC,CASSLAAGGSNEQFF
TRBV14,NA,TRBJ1-2,few,TGTGCCAGCAGCCAAGATGTGGGCCCCCCAAGCTATGGCTACACCTTC,CASSQDVGPPSYGYTF
TRBV19,TRBD1,TRBJ1-1,NA,TGTGCCAGCATTGAAGAAGGACAGGGGTTTGGTACTCCCCCATTTGAAGCTTTCTTT,CASIEEGQGFGTPPFEAFF
TRBV6-1,NA,TRBJ1-1,NA,TGTGCCAGCAGTCACCCCACACAGGGTACCACTGAAGCTTTCTTT,CASSHPTQGTTEAFF
TRBV5-1,NA,TRBJ2-7,NA,TGCGCCAGCAGCGGCGTACAGGGCGACCTCTCCTACGAGCAGTACTTC,CASSGVQGDLSYEQYF
TRBV6-5,TRBD1,TRBJ1-1,NA,TGTGCCAGCTCCCAGGGACAGGTTTACACTGAAGCTTTCTTT,CASSQGQVYTEAFF
TRBV25-1,NA,TRBJ1-4,NA,TGTGCCAGCAGTGAAAGGGGCACTAATGAAAAACTGTTTTTT,CASSERGTNEKLFF
TRBV9,TRBD1,TRBJ2-5,NA,TGTGCCAGCAGCGCGTACTCAGGGGGCGCGGGGACCCAGTACTTC,CASSAYSGGAGTQYF
TRBV9,TRBD1,TRBJ1-6,NA,TGTGCCAGCAGCGTACGGGACAGGGGGAATTCACCCCTCCACTTT,CASSVRDRGNSPLHF
TRBV30,NA,TRBJ1-1,NA,TGTGCCTGGAGAGGGGCCTCTGAAGCTTTCTTT,CAWRGASEAFF
TRBV9,TRBD2,TRBJ2-3,NA,TGTGCCAGCAGTTCCCCTGGGGGGGAGATATTAGATACGCAGTATTTT,CASSSPGGEILDTQYF
TRBV5-1,TRBD2,TRBJ2-3,NA,TGCGCCAGCAGCTTGGGGTCGGGGAGGGGAGCAGATACGCAGTATTTT,CASSLGSGRGADTQYF
TRBV10-1,NA,TRBJ1-4,NA,TGCGCCAGCAGTGATCGGTATGTTGCAACTAATGAAAAACTGTTTTTT,CASSDRYVATNEKLFF
TRBV2,NA,TRBJ2-4,NA,TGTGCCAGGGGTGGACAGCAGGAGGCCAAAAACATTCAGTACTTC,CARGGQQEAKNIQYF
TRBV29-1,TRBD1,TRBJ2-3,NA,TGCAGCGTTTCCGACAGGGAAGACGGAGATACGCAGTATTTT,CSVSDREDGDTQYF
TRBV5-3,NA,TRBJ1-2,NA,TGTGCCAGAAGCCCCAACGGGAGGGCGGTGGTGGAAGGCTACACCTTC,CARSPNGRAVVEGYTF
TRBV14,TRBD1,TRBJ2-5,NA,TGTGCCAGCAGCCGACAGGGGTTGGAGACCCAGTACTTC,CASSRQGLETQYF
TRBV2,NA,TRBJ1-1,once,TGTGCCAGCAATACCCAGGGAAGATCTGAAGCTTTCTTT,CASNTQGRSEAFF
TRBV7-7,TRBD2,TRBJ2-1,once,TGTGCCAGCAGCTCGGAAGAGACTAGCGGCGGTGAGCAGTTCTTC,CASSSEETSGGEQFF
TRBV7-7,TRBD1,TRBJ2-1,NA,TGTGCTAGCAGCCAGGAGACAGGGGGCTTATTCAATGAGCAGTTCTTC,CASSQETGGLFNEQFF
TRBV4-1,NA,TRBJ2-2,once,TGCGCCAGCAGCCAAGGTTCCCCCCCCCTGGGCTCGGGGGAGCTGTTTTTT,CASSQGSPPLGSGELFF
TRBV7-2,TRBD2,TRBJ2-1,NA,TGTGCCAGCAGACTAGCGGGGGGAGGAAGCTCCTACAATGAGCAGTTCTTC,CASRLAGGGSSYNEQFF
TRBV7-9,NA,TRBJ1-4,NA,TGTGCCAGTAGCTTTTGGGGAGCTAATGAAAAACTGTTTTTT,CASSFWGANEKLFF
TRBV21-1,NA,TRBJ2-7,NA,TGTGCCAGCAGCAAAGGCCCCTGGCGGGGGGCCCACTACGAGCAGTACTTC,CASSKGPWRGAHYEQYF
TRBV28,TRBD1,TRBJ2-3,NA,TGTGCCAGCAGCTTCTGGGACAGCGACAGCACAGATACGCAGTATTTT,CASSFWDSDSTDTQYF
TRBV19,NA,TRBJ1-2,NA,TGTGCCAGTAAAACAGTTAACTATGGCTACACCTTC,CASKTVNYGYTF
TRBV29-1,TRBD2,TRBJ2-1,NA,TGCAGCGTGCGGACTAGCGGGGGGGCTGGTGAGCAGTTCTTC,CSVRTSGGAGEQFF
TRBV7-2,NA,TRBJ2-2,NA,TGTGCCAGCAGTCGCCAACTGACAGGTGTCGGGGAGCTGTTTTTT,CASSRQLTGVGELFF
TRBV5-6,TRBD1,TRBJ1-5,NA,TGTGCCAGCAGCTTTCAGGGGGCCAATCAGCCCCAGCATTTT,CASSFQGANQPQHF
TRBV4-1,NA,TRBJ2-5,NA,TGCGCCAGCAGCCAAGCCCACAGGGGAGGAGAGACCCAGTACTTC,CASSQAHRGGETQYF
TRBV2,NA,TRBJ2-5,NA,TGTGCCAGCAGTGAGACGACAATCGGAGAGACCCAGTACTTC,CASSETTIGETQYF
TRBV4-2,TRBD2,TRBJ2-1,NA,TGTGCCAGCAGCCAAGATCGGAGCGGGGGGGCGAATGAGCAGTTCTTC,CASSQDRSGGANEQFF
TRBV25-1,TRBD2,TRBJ2-3,NA,TGTGCCAGCAGCGTGGGCCTAGCGGGGGTCACAGATACGCAGTATTTT,CASSVGLAGVTDTQYF
TRBV7-3,TRBD2,TRBJ2-2,NA,TGTGCCAGCAGCCCCCCGGGACTAGCGGGTCGCACCGGGGAGCTGTTTTTT,CASSPPGLAGRTGELFF
TRBV7-6,TRBD1,TRBJ1-3,once,TGTGCCAGCAGCCCGGGACAGATCTCTGGAAACACCATATATTTT,CASSPGQISGNTIYF
TRBV7-2,TRBD1,TRBJ2-7,NA,TGTGCCAGCAGCCCTACCGGGACAGCCGATCCGGAGCAGTACTTC,CASSPTGTADPEQYF
TRBV7-9,TRBD1,TRBJ1-2,NA,TGTGCCAGCAGCCCAGGACAGGGGGTATTAAACTATGGCTACACCTTC,CASSPGQGVLNYGYTF
TRBV9,NA,TRBJ2-1,NA,TGTGCCAGCAGTCCCTCCCAGCGGCCGAGCTCCTACAATGAGCAGTTCTTC,CASSPSQRPSSYNEQFF
TRBV10-2,NA,TRBJ1-3,NA,TGCGCCAGCAGTGAGTCGGTCAGGAACACCATATATTTT,CASSESVRNTIYF
TRBV9,NA,TRBJ1-1,NA,TGTGCCAGCAAGAGATTTGGTGCTGAAGCTTTCTTT,CASKRFGAEAFF
TRBV11-2,TRBD1,TRBJ1-1,NA,TGTGCCAGCAGCTTAGGTCACAGGGGGAACACTGAAGCTTTCTTT,CASSLGHRGNTEAFF
TRBV5-1,TRBD2,TRBJ2-1,NA,TGCGCCAGCAGCCCGATAGCGGGGGCCAACAATGAGCAGTTCTTC,CASSPIAGANNEQFF
TRBV6-5,NA,TRBJ2-1,NA,TGTGCCAGCAGCGGACTGAATGAGCAGTTCTTC,CASSGLNEQFF
TRBV30,NA,TRBJ1-3,NA,TGTGCCTGGAGTGCGGGGATTGACTCTGGAAACACCATATATTTT,CAWSAGIDSGNTIYF